This T cell receptor (beta chain) is drawn from a study of regulatory T cells in long-lasting Graves disease. The wider study: Antithyroid drug use was under 3 months in newly diagnosed Graves' patients.

Time point defined: newly diagnosed GD, antithyroid drugs for less than 3 months. PBMC RNA was the source of the TCR library. Patients all came to the study from an endocrinology department in Xi'an, China. iRepertoire HTBI primers and Arm-PCR of CDR3 regions built TCR beta libraries. MiXCR was run by TCRdb on the multiplex PCR reads, yielding one entry per CDR3 protein. This sample yields approximately 400,000 distinct CDR3 sequences, of which around 14% are seen a single time; approximately 16% belongs to the top ten. The CDR3 length is 16 residues. Germline lookup yields CDR1 SGHRS and CDR2 YFSETQ. V dropped 5 bases and J dropped 6; count of bases not matched to a gene: 13. This clonotype occurred a few times. These data were also reused for a study on T cells in Graves' hyperthyroidism and ophthalmopathy. As reported in that work: Not enrolled were patients with uncontrolled infection, other autoimmune disease, pregnancy or lactation.

The gene calls are TRBV5-1 and TRBJ2-1; the match to TRBD1 covers 8 bases. Sample: peripheral blood mononuclear cells (PBMCs), taken at new diagnosis, from a patient treated with antithyroid drugs. This receptor was obtained from a woman under 40 with Graves disease. Here the CDR3 reads CASSSRSGGWGNEQFF. Here the CDR3 DNA reads TGCGCCAGCAGTTCTCGATCAGGGGGCTGGGGCAATGAGCAGTTCTTC.